This TCR beta chain was recorded in a study of cytomegalovirus exposure and HLA in healthy donors. As concerns this clone: Its antigen is still unknown.

The study's findings and limits: Most TCRs appeared rarely, but some public TCRs recurred in many donors.

Germline CDR1 reads SGHRS; CDR2 reads YFSETQ. CDR3 length equals 14 residues. Trimming stripped 6 bases from V and 1 base from J, with 10 bases between. Amplification used 60 Vbeta primers and 13 Jbeta primers. Original analysis: Unique TCR beta chains numbered approximately 80 million in a later analysis, with approximately 10 million shared. Here immunoSEQ multiplex PCR was the method, and the copy in TCRdb shows in-frame clones only, minus some. Clone size and the V and J calls come from that table; the DNA yielded D and trimming. In the table there are around 130,000 clones, roughly 82% of which are singletons.

The TCR comes from a young woman in good health and CMV-seropositive. Input material: PBMCs. The chain links TRBV5-1 to TRBJ2-2, with a weak D call TRBD2 (5 bases). The CDR3 DNA reads as TGCGCCAGCAAACTAGGGATGAACACCGGGGAGCTGTTTTTT. It specifies CASKLGMNTGELFF.